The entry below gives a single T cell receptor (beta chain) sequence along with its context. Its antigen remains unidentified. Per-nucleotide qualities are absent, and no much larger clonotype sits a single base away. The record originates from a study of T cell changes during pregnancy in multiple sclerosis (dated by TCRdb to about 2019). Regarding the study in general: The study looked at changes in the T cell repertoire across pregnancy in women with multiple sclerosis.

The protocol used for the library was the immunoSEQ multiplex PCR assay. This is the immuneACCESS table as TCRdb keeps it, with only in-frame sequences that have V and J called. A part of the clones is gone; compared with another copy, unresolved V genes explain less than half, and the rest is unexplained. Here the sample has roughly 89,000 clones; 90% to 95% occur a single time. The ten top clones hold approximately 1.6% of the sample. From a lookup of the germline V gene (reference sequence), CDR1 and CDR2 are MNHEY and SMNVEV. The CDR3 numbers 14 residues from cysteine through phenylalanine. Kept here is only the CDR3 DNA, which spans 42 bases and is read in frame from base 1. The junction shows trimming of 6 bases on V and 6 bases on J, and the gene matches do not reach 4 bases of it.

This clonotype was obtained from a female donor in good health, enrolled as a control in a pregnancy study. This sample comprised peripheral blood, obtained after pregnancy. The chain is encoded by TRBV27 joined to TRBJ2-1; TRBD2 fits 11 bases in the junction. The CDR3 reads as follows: CASRVAGGLNEQFF. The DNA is TGTGCCAGCAGGGTAGCGGGAGGGCTCAATGAGCAGTTCTTC.